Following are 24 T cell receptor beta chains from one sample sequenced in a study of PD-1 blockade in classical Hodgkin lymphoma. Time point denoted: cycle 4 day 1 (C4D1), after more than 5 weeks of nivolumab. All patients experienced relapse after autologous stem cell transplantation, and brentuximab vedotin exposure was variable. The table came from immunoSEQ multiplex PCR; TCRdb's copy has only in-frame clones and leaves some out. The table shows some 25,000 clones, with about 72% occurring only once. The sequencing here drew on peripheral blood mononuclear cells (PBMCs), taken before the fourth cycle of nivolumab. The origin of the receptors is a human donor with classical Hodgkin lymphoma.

The CDR3 nucleotides are TGTGCCAGCAGCCAAACGGTTCAAGAGACCCAGTACTTC. This gives the protein CASSQTVQETQYF. The chain combines TRBV7-3 with TRBJ2-5; no definite D call. CDR1 is SGHTA, CDR2 FQGTGA, per germline. The CDR3 is 13 amino acids. The germline V and J ends were trimmed by 5 bases and 2 bases, with 9 bases remaining between them. Combining the CDR3 with reference TRBV7-3 and TRBJ2-5 gives the whole variable domain GAGVSQTPSNKVTEKGKYVELRCDPISGHTALYWYRQSLGQGPEFLIYFQGTGAADDSGLPNDRFFAVRPEGSVSTLKIQRTERGDSAVYLCASSQTVQETQYFGPGTRLLVL.

The CDR3 coding sequence is TGTGCCAGCAGAAGACAGCCCAATGAGCAGTTCTTC. It specifies CASRRQPNEQFF. The V and J genes are TRBV27 and TRBJ2-1, with TRBD1 as a possible D gene (5 bases). The CDR3 totals 12 residues. Germline lookup yields CDR1 MNHEY and CDR2 SMNVEV (reference sequence). Deletions cut 6 bases from V and 6 bases from J, with 9 bases between.

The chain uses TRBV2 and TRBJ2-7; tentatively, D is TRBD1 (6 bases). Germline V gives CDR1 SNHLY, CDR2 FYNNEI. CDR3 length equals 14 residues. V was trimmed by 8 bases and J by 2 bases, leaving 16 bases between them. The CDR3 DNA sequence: TGTGCCAGCTCTATAGGGGACACTACCTACGAGCAGTACTTC. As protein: CASSIGDTTYEQYF.

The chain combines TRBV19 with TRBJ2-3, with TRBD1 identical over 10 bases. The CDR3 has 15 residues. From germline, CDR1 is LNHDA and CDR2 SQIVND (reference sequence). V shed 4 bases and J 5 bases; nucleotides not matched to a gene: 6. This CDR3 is CASSTPGQGLDTQYF. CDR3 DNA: TGTGCCAGTAGTACCCCGGGACAGGGGTTAGATACGCAGTATTTT.

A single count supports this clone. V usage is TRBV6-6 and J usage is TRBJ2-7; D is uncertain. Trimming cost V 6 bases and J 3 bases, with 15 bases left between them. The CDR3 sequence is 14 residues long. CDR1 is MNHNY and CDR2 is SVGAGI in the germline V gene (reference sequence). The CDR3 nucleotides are TGTGCCAGCAGCCTACGGCCTGATGACTACGAGCAGTACTTC. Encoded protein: CASSLRPDDYEQYF.

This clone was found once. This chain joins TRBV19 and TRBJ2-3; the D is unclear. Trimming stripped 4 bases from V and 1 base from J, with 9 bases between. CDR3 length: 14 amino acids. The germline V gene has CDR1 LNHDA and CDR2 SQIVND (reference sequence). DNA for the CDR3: TGTGCCAGTAGTACCGACGCGGGCACAGATACGCAGTATTTT. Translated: CASSTDAGTDTQYF.

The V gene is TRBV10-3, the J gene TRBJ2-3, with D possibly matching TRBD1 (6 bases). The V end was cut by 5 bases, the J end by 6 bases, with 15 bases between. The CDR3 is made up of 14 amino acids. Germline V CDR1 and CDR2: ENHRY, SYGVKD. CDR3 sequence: CAISSQGRKDTQYF. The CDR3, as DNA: TGTGCCATCAGTTCCCAGGGGCGTAAGGATACGCAGTATTTT.

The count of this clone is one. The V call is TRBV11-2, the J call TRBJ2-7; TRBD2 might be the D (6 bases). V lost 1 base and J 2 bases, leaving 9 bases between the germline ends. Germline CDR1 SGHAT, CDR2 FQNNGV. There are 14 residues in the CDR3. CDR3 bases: TGTGCCAGCAGCTTAGTGACGGGGGCCTACGAGCAGTACTTC. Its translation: CASSLVTGAYEQYF.

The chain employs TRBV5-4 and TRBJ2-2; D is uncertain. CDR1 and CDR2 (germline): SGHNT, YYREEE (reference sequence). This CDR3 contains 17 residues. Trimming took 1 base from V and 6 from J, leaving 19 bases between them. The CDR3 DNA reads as TGTGCCAGCAGCTTGTTGGGCGGTTCGGGTGGCGCCGGGGAGCTGTTTTTT. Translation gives CASSLLGGSGGAGELFF. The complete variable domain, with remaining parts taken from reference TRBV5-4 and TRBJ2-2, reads ETGVTQSPTHLIKTRGQQVTLRCSSQSGHNTVSWYQQALGQGPQFIFQYYREEENGRGNFPPRFSGLQFPNYSSELNVNALELDDSALYLCASSLLGGSGGAGELFFGEGSRLTVL.

CDR3 in amino acids: CASSLAPGPQETQYF. In nucleotides, the CDR3 is TGTGCCAGCAGCTTAGCACCCGGGCCCCAAGAGACCCAGTACTTC. The genes are TRBV7-6 and TRBJ2-5; D call uncertain. Between the trimmed V and J ends, which lost 0 bases and 1 base, there was a span of 9 bases. CDR1 is SGHVS, CDR2 FNYEAQ, per germline. The CDR3 loop spans 15 amino acids.

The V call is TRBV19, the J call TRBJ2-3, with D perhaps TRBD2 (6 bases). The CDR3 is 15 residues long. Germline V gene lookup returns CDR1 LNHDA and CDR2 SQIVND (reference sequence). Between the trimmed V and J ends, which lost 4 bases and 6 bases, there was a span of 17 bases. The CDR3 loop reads CASSTFGGNWDTQYF. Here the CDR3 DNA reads TGTGCCAGTAGTACCTTTGGCGGGAACTGGGATACGCAGTATTTT.

The CDR3 loop reads CASSLGQRGNEQFF. The CDR3 region has the DNA TGTGCCAGCAGCTTAGGCCAACGGGGCAATGAGCAGTTCTTC. The genes are TRBV7-2 and TRBJ2-1; weak D call: TRBD2 (5 bases). The CDR3 extends over 14 amino acids. Between the trimmed V and J ends, which lost 1 base and 6 bases, there was a span of 10 bases. The germline V gene has CDR1 SGHTA and CDR2 FQGNSA.

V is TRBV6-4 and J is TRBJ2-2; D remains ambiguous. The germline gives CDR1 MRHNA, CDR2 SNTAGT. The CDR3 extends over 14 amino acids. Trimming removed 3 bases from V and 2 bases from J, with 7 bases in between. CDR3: CASSETTNTGELFF. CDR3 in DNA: TGTGCCAGCAGTGAAACAACCAACACCGGGGAGCTGTTTTTT.

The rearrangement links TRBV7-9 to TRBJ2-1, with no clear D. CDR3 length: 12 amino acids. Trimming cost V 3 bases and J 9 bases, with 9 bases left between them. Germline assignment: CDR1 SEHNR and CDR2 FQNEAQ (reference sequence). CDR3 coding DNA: TGTGCCAGCAGCTTTAGGTATAGTGAGCAGTTCTTC. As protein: CASSFRYSEQFF.

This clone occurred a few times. The CDR3 coding sequence is TGTGCCAGCAGCCGCGACCGGGTGAGCTCCTACGAGCAGTACTTC. Its translation is CASSRDRVSSYEQYF. The rearrangement joins TRBV14 to TRBJ2-7; D call uncertain. CDR1 and CDR2 (germline): SGHDN, FVKESK. There are 15 residues in the CDR3. Trimming cost V 4 bases and J 0 bases, with 13 bases left between them.

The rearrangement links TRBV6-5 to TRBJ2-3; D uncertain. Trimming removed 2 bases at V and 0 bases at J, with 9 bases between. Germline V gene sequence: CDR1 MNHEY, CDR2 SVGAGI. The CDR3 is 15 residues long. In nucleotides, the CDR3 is TGTGCCAGCAGTTACGGCACAGTTAGCACAGATACGCAGTATTTT. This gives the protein CASSYGTVSTDTQYF.

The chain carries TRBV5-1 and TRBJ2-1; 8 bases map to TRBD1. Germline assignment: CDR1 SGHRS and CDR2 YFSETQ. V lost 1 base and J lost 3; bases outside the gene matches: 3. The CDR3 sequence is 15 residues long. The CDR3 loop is CASSLLGQGYNEQFF. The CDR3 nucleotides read TGCGCCAGCAGCTTGTTAGGACAGGGCTACAATGAGCAGTTCTTC.

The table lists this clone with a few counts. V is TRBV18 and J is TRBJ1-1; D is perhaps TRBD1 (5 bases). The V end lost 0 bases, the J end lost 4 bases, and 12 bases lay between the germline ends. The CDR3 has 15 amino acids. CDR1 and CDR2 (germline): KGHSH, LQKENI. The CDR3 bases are TGTGCCAGCTCACCACCGGGGCAGGGAGGCACTGAAGCTTTCTTT. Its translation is CASSPPGQGGTEAFF.

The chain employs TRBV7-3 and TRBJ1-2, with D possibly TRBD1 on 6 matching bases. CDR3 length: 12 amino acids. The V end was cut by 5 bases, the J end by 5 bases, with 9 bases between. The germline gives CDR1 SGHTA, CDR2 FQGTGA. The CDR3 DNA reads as TGTGCCAGCAGCCAAAGGGGGTATGGCTACACCTTC. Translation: CASSQRGYGYTF. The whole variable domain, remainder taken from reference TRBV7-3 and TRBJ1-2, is GAGVSQTPSNKVTEKGKYVELRCDPISGHTALYWYRQSLGQGPEFLIYFQGTGAADDSGLPNDRFFAVRPEGSVSTLKIQRTERGDSAVYLCASSQRGYGYTFGSGTRLTVV.

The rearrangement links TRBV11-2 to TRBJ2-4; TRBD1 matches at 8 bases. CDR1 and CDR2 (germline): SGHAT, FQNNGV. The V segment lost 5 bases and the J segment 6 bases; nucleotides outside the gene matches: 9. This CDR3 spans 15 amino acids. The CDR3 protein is CASSIAGTGLNIQYF. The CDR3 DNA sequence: TGTGCCAGCAGCATTGCCGGGACAGGTTTAAACATTCAGTACTTC.

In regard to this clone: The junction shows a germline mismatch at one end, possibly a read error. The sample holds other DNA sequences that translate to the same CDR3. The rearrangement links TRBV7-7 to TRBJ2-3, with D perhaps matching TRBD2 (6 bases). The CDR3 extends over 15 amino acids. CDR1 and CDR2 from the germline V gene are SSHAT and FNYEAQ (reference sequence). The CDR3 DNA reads TGTGCTAGCAGCCCCGGGGAGGCTAGCACAGATACGCAGTATTTT. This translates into CASSPGEASTDTQYF. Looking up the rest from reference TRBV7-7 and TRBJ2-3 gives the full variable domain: GAGVSQSPRYKVTKRGQDVTLRCDPISSHATLYWYQQALGQGPEFLTYFNYEAQPDKSGLPSDRFSAERPEGSISTLTIQRTEQRDSAMYRCASSPGEASTDTQYFGPGTRLTVL.

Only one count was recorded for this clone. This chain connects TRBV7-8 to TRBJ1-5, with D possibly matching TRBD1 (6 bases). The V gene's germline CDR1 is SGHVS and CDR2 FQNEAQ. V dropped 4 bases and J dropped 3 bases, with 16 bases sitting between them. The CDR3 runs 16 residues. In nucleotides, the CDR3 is TGTGCCAGCAGCTCGTACAGGGTCCCATTCAATCAGCCCCAGCATTTT. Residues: CASSSYRVPFNQPQHF.

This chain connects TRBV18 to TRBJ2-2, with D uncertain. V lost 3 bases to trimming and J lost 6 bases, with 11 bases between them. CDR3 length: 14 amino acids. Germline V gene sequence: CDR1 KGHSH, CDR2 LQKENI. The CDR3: CASSPRRTPGELFF. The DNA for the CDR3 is TGTGCCAGCTCACCCCGCAGGACCCCCGGGGAGCTGTTTTTT.

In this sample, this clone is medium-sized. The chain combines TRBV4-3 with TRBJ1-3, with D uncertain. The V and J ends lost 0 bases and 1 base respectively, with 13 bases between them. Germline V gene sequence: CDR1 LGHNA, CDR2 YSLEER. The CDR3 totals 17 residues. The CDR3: CASSQDIVAKSGNTIYF. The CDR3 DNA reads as TGCGCCAGCAGCCAAGATATCGTGGCAAAGTCTGGAAACACCATATATTTT.